This T cell receptor (beta chain) is drawn from a study of shared clonotypes between healthy human individuals. TCRdb's table, derived via immunoSEQ multiplex PCR, lists solely in-frame clones and lacks some. The repertoire holds about 2 million clones, with approximately 94% as singletons. Remarks on this clone: Its antigen remains unknown.

Study outcomes and limitations: A limitation of the genetic and exposure-history diversity represented arose from few donors.

Selected positively for CCR7 and CD45RO-negative, naive CD8 cells excluded terminally differentiated effector memory CD45RA+ cells. The TCR comes from a young man in good health. Input material: naive CD8+ T cells sorted from blood.

CDR3 sequence (DNA): TGTGCCAGCAGCTCACAAAGACAGGGGGGACAAGAGACCCAGTACTTC. Amino acids: CASSSQRQGGQETQYF. The V and J genes are TRBV7-3 and TRBJ2-5, with 9 bases that match TRBD1. Losses at the gene ends were 4 bases for V and 2 bases for J; bases not matched to a gene: 8. Looked up from germline, CDR1 is SGHTA and CDR2 is FQGTGA. The CDR3 is 16 residues long.